The 18 T cell receptor beta chains below come from one sample, sequenced in a study of blood T cell repertoires in COVID-19. Libraries were prepared by immunoSEQ multiplex PCR; TCRdb keeps only in-frame clonotypes and omits some of them. The sample shows some 190,000 clones, roughly nine tenths of them seen only once. The sequencing sample was made of peripheral blood. These receptor sequences come from a man aged 30-40 years with acute or convalescent COVID-19.

This chain uses TRBV13 with TRBJ2-1, with 7 bases aligning to TRBD1. This CDR3 spans 14 amino acids. The germline V gene encodes CDR1 PRHDT and CDR2 FYEKMQ (reference sequence). The ends lost 6 bases at V and 7 bases at J; junction bases unmatched: 9. The CDR3 sequence: CASSKDRVMNEQFF. CDR3 nucleotides: TGTGCCAGCAGTAAAGACAGGGTTATGAATGAGCAGTTCTTC.

The genes are TRBV18 and TRBJ1-2; 10 positions agree with TRBD1. V shed 0 bases and J 5 bases; nucleotides not matched to a gene: 9. The CDR3 sequence is 17 residues long. Germline lookup yields CDR1 KGHSH and CDR2 LQKENI. The CDR3 DNA is TGTGCCAGCTCACCACCTCCGGGACAGGGGAGGTCTTATGGCTACACCTTC. Translating it yields CASSPPPGQGRSYGYTF. The full variable domain, in which reference TRBV18 and TRBJ1-2 provide the parts outside the CDR3, is NAGVMQNPRHLVRRRGQEARLRCSPMKGHSHVYWYRQLPEEGLKFMVYLQKENIIDESGMPKERFSAEFPKEGPSILRIQQVVRGDSAAYFCASSPPPGQGRSYGYTFGSGTRLTVV.

The V gene is TRBV11-2, the J gene TRBJ2-1; no reliable D call. This CDR3 has 16 amino acids. Deletions cut 4 bases from V and 2 bases from J, with 15 bases between. Germline values: CDR1 SGHAT, CDR2 FQNNGV. Here the CDR3 reads CASSSPRSFPYNEQFF. DNA of the CDR3: TGTGCCAGCAGCTCCCCCCGGAGCTTCCCCTACAATGAGCAGTTCTTC. Looking up the rest from reference TRBV11-2 and TRBJ2-1 gives the full variable domain: EAGVAQSPRYKIIEKRQSVAFWCNPISGHATLYWYQQILGQGPKLLIQFQNNGVVDDSQLPKDRFSAERLKGVDSTLKIQPAKLEDSAVYLCASSSPRSFPYNEQFFGPGTRLTVL.

The chain recombines TRBV28 with TRBJ2-1; TRBD1 matches at 9 bases. The CDR3 covers 13 residues. Germline CDR1 reads MDHEN; CDR2 reads SYDVKM. J gave up 7 bases and V 4 bases, and 2 bases lay outside the gene matches. The CDR3 reads CASSSGQGNEQFF. The CDR3 DNA reads TGTGCCAGCAGTTCCGGACAGGGGAATGAGCAGTTCTTC.

This sequence joins TRBV10-3 and TRBJ2-5; 13 nucleotides agree with TRBD2. In germline, CDR1 is ENHRY, CDR2 SYGVKD. This CDR3 region has 15 residues. Trimming removed 5 bases from V and 5 bases from J; junction bases left unmatched: 5. This CDR3 is CAISLLAGGLETQYF. The CDR3 DNA follows: TGTGCCATCAGTTTACTAGCGGGGGGGCTTGAGACCCAGTACTTC.

V is TRBV5-4 and J is TRBJ1-2, with TRBD1 matching 7 bases. V lost 5 bases and J lost 7; bases outside the gene matches: 11. The germline gives CDR1 SGHNT, CDR2 YYREEE (reference sequence). The CDR3 has 14 amino acids. DNA of the CDR3: TGTGCCAGCAGAACAGGGGACTTAATCTCTGGCTACACCTTC. Translating gives CASRTGDLISGYTF.

This sequence joins TRBV28 and TRBJ2-5; possibly TRBD2 for D (6 bases). Germline-derived CDR1 and CDR2 are MDHEN and SYDVKM. V was cut by 3 bases and J by 4 bases, with 21 bases left in between. The length of the CDR3 is 17 residues. The CDR3 DNA sequence: TGTGCCAGCAGTTTGGAGGGCCCAACCATACTATTAGAGACCCAGTACTTC. Protein sequence: CASSLEGPTILLETQYF.

The chain has TRBV9 and TRBJ2-4; 9 nucleotides agree with TRBD1. Germline V gene lookup returns CDR1 SGDLS and CDR2 YYNGEE. V was pared by 4 bases and J by 0 bases, with 11 bases of the junction left unmatched. This CDR3 region has 18 residues. The CDR3 sequence: CASSPLLGQGIAKNIQYF. CDR3 DNA sequence: TGTGCCAGCAGCCCCCTACTGGGACAGGGAATAGCCAAAAACATTCAGTACTTC.

The chain joins TRBV10-2 to TRBJ1-1, with D possibly being TRBD1 (5 bases). The V end lost 2 bases, the J end lost 11 bases, and 15 bases lay between the germline ends. This CDR3 spans 13 amino acids. Germline V gene sequence: CDR1 WSHSY, CDR2 SAAADI. CDR3 DNA sequence: TGCGCCAGCAGTGAGATTGGGGGGTTTAGGGCTTTCTTT. Its translation: CASSEIGGFRAFF.

V is TRBV28 and J is TRBJ2-1; TRBD1 is a possible D gene (6 bases). V gave up 6 bases and J gave up 7 bases, with 22 bases separating them. The germline CDR1 and CDR2 sequences are MDHEN and SYDVKM. The CDR3 is 16 residues long. DNA of the CDR3: TGTGCCAGCAGGGATTACGGGACAACGTTAACGAATGAGCAGTTCTTC. It translates to CASRDYGTTLTNEQFF.

Only a few counts were recorded for this clone. This rearrangement joins TRBV10-1 to TRBJ2-2; a weak D match, TRBD2 (5 bases). V gave up 3 bases and J gave up 5 bases, with 10 bases separating them. This CDR3 has 14 residues. Germline CDR1 WNHNN, CDR2 SYGVQD (reference sequence). CDR3 sequence reads: CASSDNPGTGELFF. CDR3 DNA: TGCGCCAGCAGTGATAATCCGGGGACCGGGGAGCTGTTTTTT.

V and J are TRBV10-3 and TRBJ2-3, with 15 bases fitting TRBD2. CDR1 and CDR2 from the germline V gene are ENHRY and SYGVKD. Trimming took 4 bases from V and 1 from J; bases not matched to a gene: 6. This CDR3 spans 18 amino acids. CDR3 in DNA: TGTGCCATCAGTGCAGGACTAGCGGGGGGGACTGGCACAGATACGCAGTATTTT. Its protein product is CAISAGLAGGTGTDTQYF.

This clone showed up just once. The chain combines TRBV3-1 (or the pseudogene TRBV3-2) with TRBJ1-1; 7 bases line up with TRBD1. The germline V gene has CDR1 LGHDT and CDR2 YNNKEL (reference sequence). J lost 7 bases, V lost 0 bases, and 5 bases had no gene match. This CDR3 contains 14 residues. The CDR3 bases are TGTGCCAGCAGCCAAGAGTACAGGGGCCGTGAAGCTTTCTTT. It is translated as CASSQEYRGREAFF.

The chain combines TRBV28 with TRBJ1-6; D possibly corresponds to TRBD1 (6 bases). Germline CDR1 reads MDHEN; CDR2 reads SYDVKM. V lost 7 bases to trimming and J lost 0 bases, with 19 bases between them. The CDR3 length is 18 residues. The CDR3 DNA reads TGTGCCAGCAACCTAGAGGCGACAGGCAGCTCCTATAATTCACCCCTCCACTTT. It translates to CASNLEATGSSYNSPLHF.

The rearrangement uses TRBV6-1 and TRBJ2-1; D call uncertain. Looked up from germline, CDR1 is MNHNS and CDR2 is SASEGT. The CDR3 totals 15 residues. V was cut by 2 bases and J by 0 bases, with 8 bases left in between. DNA of the CDR3: TGTGCCAGCAGTGAATTCGGAGTCTCCTACAATGAGCAGTTCTTC. This gives the protein CASSEFGVSYNEQFF.

J is TRBJ1-2 and V is TRBV4-2; 9 bases fit TRBD1. J was trimmed by 12 bases and V by 3 bases; bases with no gene match: 11. CDR3 length equals 14 residues. Germline-derived CDR1 and CDR2 are LGHNA and YNFKEQ. CDR3 residues: CASSQETGGLWDTF. Here the CDR3 DNA reads TGTGCCAGCAGCCAGGAAACAGGGGGCTTGTGGGACACCTTC.

This rearrangement joins TRBV28 to TRBJ2-7; a possible D gene is TRBD1 (6 bases). Germline V lookup: CDR1 MDHEN, CDR2 SYDVKM. The germline V and J ends were trimmed by 2 bases and 2 bases, with 10 bases remaining between them. The length of the CDR3 is 14 residues. This chain's CDR3 is CASSLHRVPYEQYF. In nucleotides, the CDR3 is TGTGCCAGCAGTTTACACAGGGTCCCCTACGAGCAGTACTTC.

The chain recombines TRBV4-2 with TRBJ1-2; weak D call: TRBD1 (6 bases). Germline CDR1 reads LGHNA; CDR2 reads YNFKEQ. The V and J ends lost 0 bases and 4 bases respectively, with 9 bases between them. The CDR3 covers 14 residues. The CDR3 bases are TGTGCCAGCAGCCAAGAAGTGGACAGCTATGGCTACACCTTC. Amino acids: CASSQEVDSYGYTF.